The 9 T cell receptor beta chains presented below share a single source sample, sequenced in a study of glioma-infiltrating T cells after dendritic cell vaccination. The repertoire was sequenced with immunoSEQ multiplex PCR; TCRdb's copy has only in-frame clones and lacks some. The sample carries over 55,000 clones, around 81% recorded once. The source material was blood, sampled before dendritic cell vaccination. The receptors were gathered from a human donor with glioblastoma.

This chain connects TRBV9 to TRBJ2-7, with TRBD1 matching 8 bases. Germline CDR1 and CDR2: SGDLS and YYNGEE. Germline trimming cut 3 bases from V and 1 base from J; bases unmatched to any gene: 3. The CDR3 extends over 14 amino acids. This CDR3 is CASSARDRSYEQYF. The CDR3 nucleotides are TGTGCCAGCAGCGCCCGGGACAGGTCCTACGAGCAGTACTTC.

As for this clone: The germline gene is not matched at one end of the junction; a read error may be the cause. The chain couples TRBV7-7 to TRBJ2-5, with 7 bases matching TRBD2. The CDR3 is made up of 14 amino acids. The V gene's germline CDR1 is SSHAT and CDR2 FNYEAQ (reference sequence). The CDR3 bases are TGTGCTAGCAGCCCGTGGGGAGGGTTAAAGACCCAGTACTTC. Its protein product is CASSPWGGLKTQYF.

The genes are TRBV7-6 and TRBJ2-7; D gene uncertain. CDR3 size: 13 residues. Germline CDR1 and CDR2: SGHVS and FNYEAQ. Trimming cost V 1 base and J 6 bases, with 10 bases left between them. This chain's CDR3 is CASSLGGVGEQYF. CDR3 nucleotides: TGTGCCAGCAGCTTAGGAGGAGTCGGCGAGCAGTACTTC.

The chain uses TRBV7-8 and TRBJ2-7; D might be TRBD2 (6 bases). Trimming removed 1 base from V and 1 base from J, with 8 bases in between. CDR3 size: 14 residues. The germline V gene has CDR1 SGHVS and CDR2 FQNEAQ. The CDR3, as DNA: TGTGCCAGCAGCTTAGGGGCGGGATCCTACGAGCAGTACTTC. This codes for CASSLGAGSYEQYF.

J is TRBJ2-6 and V is TRBV19; D is possibly TRBD1 (6 bases). The CDR3 spans 15 residues. V gave up 3 bases and J gave up 0 bases, with 6 bases separating them. The germline V gene encodes CDR1 LNHDA and CDR2 SQIVND (reference sequence). Written as DNA, the CDR3 is TGTGCCAGTAGTATGGACAGCTCTGGGGCCAACGTCCTGACTTTC. Encoded protein: CASSMDSSGANVLTF.

This chain links TRBV30 with TRBJ1-6; unclear D gene. This CDR3 has 12 residues. In germline, CDR1 is GTSNPN, CDR2 SVGIG (reference sequence). Trimming took 2 bases from V and 6 from J, leaving 5 bases between them. The CDR3 is CAWSLVNSPLHF. The CDR3 DNA reads TGTGCCTGGAGTCTAGTTAATTCACCCCTCCACTTT.

The rearrangement links TRBV7-6 to TRBJ1-1, with 9 bases identical to TRBD1. CDR1 is SGHVS and CDR2 is FNYEAQ in the germline V gene. V dropped 4 bases and J dropped 4; count of bases not matched to a gene: 10. This CDR3 is built from 16 residues. The CDR3 sequence: CASSSGQGVIGTEAFF. CDR3 nucleotides: TGTGCCAGCAGCTCGGGACAGGGAGTGATCGGCACTGAAGCTTTCTTT.

The chain joins TRBV7-2 to TRBJ2-5; tentative D call: TRBD1 (6 bases). Between the trimmed V and J ends, which lost 11 bases and 4 bases, there was a span of 14 bases. CDR1 is SGHTA and CDR2 is FQGNSA in the germline V gene. This CDR3 has 12 residues. DNA of the CDR3: TGTGCCGAGGGGGTAGCCACAGAGACCCAGTACTTC. The encoded protein is CAEGVATETQYF. Full variable domain (missing parts from reference TRBV7-2 and TRBJ2-5): GAGVSQSPSNKVTEKGKDVELRCDPISGHTALYWYRQSLGQGLEFLIYFQGNSAPDKSGLPSDRFSAERTGGSVSTLTIQRTQQEDSAVYLCAEGVATETQYFGPGTRLLVL.

CDR3 sequence (DNA): TGTGCCAGTAGTATAGGGGTGAGCGGCTATGGCTACACCTTC. It specifies CASSIGVSGYGYTF. The chain couples TRBV19 to TRBJ1-2, with no clear D. The germline V and J ends were trimmed by 1 base and 4 bases, with 10 bases remaining between them. Germline CDR1 LNHDA, CDR2 SQIVND (reference sequence). This CDR3 has 14 residues.